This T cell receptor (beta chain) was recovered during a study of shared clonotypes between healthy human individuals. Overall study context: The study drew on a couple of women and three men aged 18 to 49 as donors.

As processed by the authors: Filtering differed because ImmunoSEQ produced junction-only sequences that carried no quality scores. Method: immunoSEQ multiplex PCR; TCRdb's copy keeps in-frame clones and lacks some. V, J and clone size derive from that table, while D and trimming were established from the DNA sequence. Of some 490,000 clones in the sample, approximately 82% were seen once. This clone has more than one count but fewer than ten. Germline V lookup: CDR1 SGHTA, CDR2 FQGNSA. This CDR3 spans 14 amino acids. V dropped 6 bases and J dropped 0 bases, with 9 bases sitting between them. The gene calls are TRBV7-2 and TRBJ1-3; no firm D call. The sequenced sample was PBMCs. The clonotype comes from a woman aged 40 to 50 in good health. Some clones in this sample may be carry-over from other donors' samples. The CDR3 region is CASRSPASGNTIYF. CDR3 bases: TGTGCCAGCAGAAGTCCAGCCTCTGGAAACACCATATATTTT.